The entry below gives a single T cell receptor beta chain sequence along with its context. Which antigen it targets is not known. Base qualities are not at hand, and no much larger clone is one base apart. Systemically healthy Caucasian individuals from Russia, 39 in total and aged roughly 6 to 95 years, were included as donors. Ten milliliters of peripheral blood were drawn from each donor into EDTA-treated Vacutainer tubes. Ficoll-Paque density-gradient centrifugation was used to isolate PBMCs, with at least 6 million obtained per sample. Total RNA was extracted from PBMCs with Trizol reagent, with at least 6 micrograms obtained per sample. The percentages of naive CD45RAhigh/CD27high T cells were determined by flow cytometry on a PBMC aliquot from every donor. These data come from a study of blood T cells in healthy people across ages (dated by TCRdb to between 2015 and 2017). Regarding the study in general: Template switching captured roughly one uniquely barcoded TCR beta cDNA molecule per two T cells in model experiments. To track age-related changes in TCR beta repertoire diversity, the study relied on deep sequencing normalized with unique cDNA molecular identifiers. The donors were divided into four age groups: young (average approximately 16 years), middle-aged (roughly 40), aged (about 62) and long-lived (nearly 85). Two additional independent replicas of 1 million unique cDNA reads from the same blood draw were analyzed for two donors (one aged 18 to 30 and one aged 80 or older).

Counted from cysteine to phenylalanine, this CDR3 has 16 amino acids. Only CDR3 DNA remains: 48 bases, in frame from the first base. The library came from 5' RACE. The run used an Illumina HiSeq 2500. The second PCR ran for roughly 7 to 12 cycles and used a J-beta primer mix along with a sample-barcoded 5' primer. A template-switch 5' adaptor carrying 12 random nucleotides introduced a unique molecular identifier onto each TCR beta cDNA molecule. Each sample yielded at least 3 million CDR3-containing paired-end reads. The Mint cDNA synthesis kit, primed by a TRBC-specific oligonucleotide, was used to synthesize first-strand cDNA from all RNA. All cDNA was treated with uracil-DNA glycosylase and then went through a first 18-cycle PCR with the universal primers M1SS and BC2_uni_R. The source study handled its data this way. Normalization of each sample was performed by random selection of 1 million high-quality reads, each carrying a distinct molecular identifier. Instead of being binned into consensus sequences, reads with shared molecular identifiers were discarded. MiTCR, run with a Q25 quality threshold and the strictest error-elimination algorithm, handled CDR3 identification, clonotype clustering and error correction. A nonparametric unseen species model with Euler transformation was used to estimate a lower bound on total TCR beta diversity. TCRdb reworked the public reads: Q25 trimming with fastp, MiXCR clone assembly, productive beta chains retained. Each CDR3 protein appears once, grouped with its most common genes and DNA. The V and J calls were determined by TCRdb, not by the authors. This sample holds about 800,000 distinct CDR3 sequences; 20% to 25% were observed only once. The ten largest clones capture 3% to 4.5% of the sample.

Overall results and qualifications from the work: Conclusive comparison of naive and antigen-experienced compartments was prevented by the profiling of bulk unsorted PBMCs. Estimates of total diversity based on one million sequenced T cells were regarded as lower bounds and as underestimates. There was a strong correlation between observed TCR beta diversity and the percentage of naive T cells measured by flow cytometry. Compared with the aged group, more naive CD4+ T cells, fewer expanded clones and increased TCR diversity were shown by the long-lived group, suggesting age selection. As age increased, observed TCR beta diversity per million T cells dropped in a roughly linear way, and a significant reduction was already evident by age 40. The CMV infection status of donors was not known, potentially confounding age-related changes in expanded clonotypes.

A further study also used this sample, focusing on T cells of mothers and their children. Reported in the second study: Nine systemically healthy Caucasian individuals, comprising three mothers and their six children, were included as donors. cDNA synthesis used all of the extracted RNA, with 1.5 ug of RNA in each 15 ul reaction. Sample barcodes and 2-4 random nucleotides were added via the M1S primer in the second PCR. Over 8 million TCR beta CDR3 reads were obtained for each mother, and 2.5 million to 3 million reads were obtained for each child. In both related and unrelated pairs, thymic selection shapes the output of TCR recombination in a similar way, with inherited differences having only a minor effect. Normalized repertoire overlap in related mother-child pairs was always slightly higher than in unrelated mother-child pairs, but the difference was never significant. No persistent microchimeric T cell clones were found, with a detection sensitivity of approximately 110 clones per million clonotypes. In the study, deep NGS was used to compare the TCR beta repertoires of mothers and children, and features distinguishing related mother-child pairs from unrelated individuals were sought. On average, the children were approximately 11 +/- 4 years old, while the mothers were around 42 +/- 4 years old. After adapters were ligated using NEBNext reagents, the libraries underwent 100+100 nt paired-end sequencing on an Illumina HiSeq 2000. To avoid cross-contamination, the mother libraries and the child libraries were prepared a month apart and sequenced in separate runs. Each donor had between roughly 450,000 and 2,100,000 distinct TCR beta clonotypes identified. Naive TCR beta clonotypes were estimated from low-frequency clonotypes matched to each donor's FACS-determined naive share, without sorting.

Sequencing was done on a sample of blood. This clonotype was sampled from a boy younger than 18 in good health. The chain is encoded by TRBV12-3 or TRBV12-4 joined to TRBJ2-7; the D gene is perhaps TRBD2, from 6 matching bases. The J call may be faulty, since TRBJ2-5 better matches the DNA end. The CDR3 protein is CASSLLWGDLQETQYF. The nucleotides are TGTGCCAGCAGTTTACTATGGGGGGACCTCCAAGAGACCCAGTACTTC.